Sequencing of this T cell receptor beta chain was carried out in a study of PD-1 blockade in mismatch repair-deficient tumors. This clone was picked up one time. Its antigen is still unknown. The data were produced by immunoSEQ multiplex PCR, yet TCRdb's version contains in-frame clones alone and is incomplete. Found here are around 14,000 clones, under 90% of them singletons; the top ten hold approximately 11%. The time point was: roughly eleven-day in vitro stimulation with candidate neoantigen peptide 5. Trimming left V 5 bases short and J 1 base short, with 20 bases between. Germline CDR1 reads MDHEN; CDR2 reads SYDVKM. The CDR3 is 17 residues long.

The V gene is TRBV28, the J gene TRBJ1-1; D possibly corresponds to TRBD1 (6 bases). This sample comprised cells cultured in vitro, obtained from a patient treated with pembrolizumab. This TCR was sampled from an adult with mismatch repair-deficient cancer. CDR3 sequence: CASSKPGVSTRNTEAFF. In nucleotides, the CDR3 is TGTGCCAGCAGTAAACCAGGGGTTTCGACCAGGAACACTGAAGCTTTCTTT.